This is a list of T cell receptor beta chains from one sample in a study of cytomegalovirus exposure and HLA in healthy donors. The data were produced by immunoSEQ multiplex PCR, yet TCRdb's version contains in-frame clones alone and is incomplete. There are roughly 120,000 clones in the sample; about two thirds occur only once, and just under 8.5% lies in the top ten. The specimen sequenced was PBMCs. These receptors were obtained from a woman aged 40 to 50 in good health and CMV-seropositive. Each CDR3 is given with its conserved first and last residue. The order of the fields is clone size, V gene, D gene, J gene, CDR3 protein, CDR3 DNA. A D gene is named only where the DNA matches it firmly. Only part of the rows carry a size: once, few, many, or a class if the clone is expanded.

clone size: NA
V gene: TRBV6-5
D gene: TRBD1
J gene: TRBJ2-1
CDR3 protein: CASSPRGQGGNEQFF
CDR3 DNA: TGTGCCAGCAGCCCACGCGGACAGGGGGGGAATGAGCAGTTCTTC

clone size: NA
V gene: TRBV7-3
D gene: NA
J gene: TRBJ2-3
CDR3 protein: CASSPSREVDTQYF
CDR3 DNA: TGTGCCAGCAGCCCCTCAAGGGAGGTAGATACGCAGTATTTT

clone size: NA
V gene: TRBV4-3
D gene: NA
J gene: TRBJ2-5
CDR3 protein: CASSQVLQETQYF
CDR3 DNA: TGCGCCAGCAGCCAAGTACTTCAAGAGACCCAGTACTTC

clone size: once
V gene: TRBV12-5
D gene: TRBD1
J gene: TRBJ1-3
CDR3 protein: CASGNDRGRSGNTIYF
CDR3 DNA: TGTGCTAGTGGCAACGACAGGGGCCGCTCTGGAAACACCATATATTTT

clone size: NA
V gene: TRBV5-1
D gene: TRBD1
J gene: TRBJ2-5
CDR3 protein: CASSPGWTGGETQYF
CDR3 DNA: TGCGCCAGCAGCCCGGGCTGGACAGGGGGAGAGACCCAGTACTTC

clone size: NA
V gene: TRBV5-1
D gene: NA
J gene: TRBJ2-3
CDR3 protein: CASSWVVASTQYF
CDR3 DNA: TGCGCCAGCAGCTGGGTGGTAGCTAGTACGCAGTATTTT

clone size: NA
V gene: TRBV11-2
D gene: NA
J gene: TRBJ2-3
CDR3 protein: CASSLDHGDTQYF
CDR3 DNA: TGTGCCAGCAGCTTAGATCACGGAGATACGCAGTATTTT

clone size: NA
V gene: TRBV11-2
D gene: TRBD1
J gene: TRBJ1-4
CDR3 protein: CASSERTGNEKLFF
CDR3 DNA: TGTGCCAGCAGCGAGCGGACAGGGAATGAAAAACTGTTTTTT

clone size: NA
V gene: TRBV7-9
D gene: TRBD1
J gene: TRBJ1-2
CDR3 protein: CASSLGGQGNDGYTF
CDR3 DNA: TGTGCCAGCAGCTTAGGGGGACAGGGGAACGATGGCTACACCTTC

clone size: NA
V gene: TRBV11-3
D gene: NA
J gene: TRBJ1-1
CDR3 protein: CASSSTMVAEAFF
CDR3 DNA: TGTGCCAGCAGCTCTACTATGGTCGCTGAAGCTTTCTTT

clone size: NA
V gene: TRBV9
D gene: TRBD2
J gene: TRBJ2-1
CDR3 protein: CASSVGGGAYNEQFF
CDR3 DNA: TGTGCCAGCAGCGTAGGCGGGGGGGCCTACAATGAGCAGTTCTTC

clone size: few
V gene: TRBV28
D gene: NA
J gene: TRBJ1-1
CDR3 protein: CASSIRGMNTEAFF
CDR3 DNA: TGTGCCAGCAGCATCAGAGGAATGAACACTGAAGCTTTCTTT

clone size: once
V gene: TRBV25-1
D gene: NA
J gene: TRBJ1-4
CDR3 protein: CASSELTGIKEKLFF
CDR3 DNA: TGTGCCAGCAGTGAACTTACAGGGATTAAAGAAAAACTGTTTTTT

clone size: NA
V gene: TRBV10-3
D gene: TRBD1
J gene: TRBJ2-2
CDR3 protein: CAISESRGHTGELFF
CDR3 DNA: TGTGCCATCAGTGAGTCCAGGGGGCACACCGGGGAGCTGTTTTTT

clone size: NA
V gene: TRBV13
D gene: NA
J gene: TRBJ2-6
CDR3 protein: CATSEGLGGANVLTF
CDR3 DNA: TGTGCCACCTCGGAGGGGCTAGGGGGGGCCAACGTCCTGACTTTC

clone size: NA
V gene: TRBV4-3
D gene: NA
J gene: TRBJ2-7
CDR3 protein: CASSQDVDSSYEQYF
CDR3 DNA: TGCGCCAGCAGCCAAGATGTTGACAGCTCCTACGAGCAGTACTTC

clone size: NA
V gene: TRBV4-1
D gene: TRBD1
J gene: TRBJ1-2
CDR3 protein: CASSRPGQNYGYTF
CDR3 DNA: TGCGCCAGCAGCCGGCCGGGACAGAACTATGGCTACACCTTC

clone size: few
V gene: TRBV6-1
D gene: NA
J gene: TRBJ2-1
CDR3 protein: CASSEVLDNEQFF
CDR3 DNA: TGTGCCAGCAGTGAAGTTTTAGACAATGAGCAGTTCTTC

clone size: few
V gene: TRBV6-1
D gene: NA
J gene: TRBJ2-7
CDR3 protein: CASSFETAPFYEQYF
CDR3 DNA: TGTGCCAGCAGCTTTGAGACAGCCCCTTTCTACGAGCAGTACTTC

clone size: few
V gene: TRBV9
D gene: NA
J gene: TRBJ2-1
CDR3 protein: CASSGLGGPSNEQFF
CDR3 DNA: TGTGCCAGCAGCGGCCTGGGGGGGCCGTCCAATGAGCAGTTCTTC

clone size: NA
V gene: TRBV27
D gene: NA
J gene: TRBJ1-1
CDR3 protein: CASRFDGFAEAFF
CDR3 DNA: TGTGCCAGCCGCTTCGACGGGTTCGCTGAAGCTTTCTTT

clone size: NA
V gene: TRBV5-4
D gene: NA
J gene: TRBJ2-7
CDR3 protein: CASSPAQTRYEQYF
CDR3 DNA: TGTGCCAGCAGCCCCGCTCAGACAAGGTACGAGCAGTACTTC

clone size: NA
V gene: TRBV2
D gene: TRBD1
J gene: TRBJ1-2
CDR3 protein: CASSGQGIQGYGYTF
CDR3 DNA: TGTGCCAGCAGTGGACAGGGGATCCAGGGCTATGGCTACACCTTC

clone size: NA
V gene: TRBV4-1
D gene: TRBD1
J gene: TRBJ1-4
CDR3 protein: CASRPTGSEKLFF
CDR3 DNA: TGCGCCAGCAGACCGACAGGGTCTGAAAAACTGTTTTTT

clone size: few
V gene: TRBV9
D gene: NA
J gene: TRBJ2-7
CDR3 protein: CASSVVGTRQDEQYF
CDR3 DNA: TGTGCCAGCAGCGTAGTGGGGACAAGACAGGACGAGCAGTACTTC

clone size: NA
V gene: TRBV9
D gene: TRBD1
J gene: TRBJ1-1
CDR3 protein: CASSWTGDTEAFF
CDR3 DNA: TGTGCCAGCAGCTGGACAGGGGACACTGAAGCTTTCTTT

clone size: NA
V gene: TRBV2
D gene: TRBD1
J gene: TRBJ2-3
CDR3 protein: CASRPEGAYTQYF
CDR3 DNA: TGTGCCAGCAGGCCTGAGGGGGCTTATACGCAGTATTTT

clone size: few
V gene: TRBV7-9
D gene: NA
J gene: TRBJ1-1
CDR3 protein: CASSLTVLVSEAFF
CDR3 DNA: TGTGCCAGCAGCTTAACGGTGTTGGTCTCTGAAGCTTTCTTT

clone size: NA
V gene: TRBV29-1
D gene: TRBD1
J gene: TRBJ1-1
CDR3 protein: CSVKRGTGGTEAFF
CDR3 DNA: TGCAGCGTTAAAAGGGGGACAGGGGGGACTGAAGCTTTCTTT

clone size: NA
V gene: TRBV5-5
D gene: NA
J gene: TRBJ1-6
CDR3 protein: CASSLESASYNSPLHF
CDR3 DNA: TGTGCCAGCAGCTTGGAATCAGCGTCCTATAATTCACCCCTCCACTTT

clone size: NA
V gene: TRBV5-8
D gene: TRBD2
J gene: TRBJ2-1
CDR3 protein: CASSFGHREGNEQFF
CDR3 DNA: TGTGCCAGCAGCTTCGGGCATCGGGAGGGCAATGAGCAGTTCTTC

clone size: NA
V gene: TRBV5-6
D gene: TRBD1
J gene: TRBJ1-2
CDR3 protein: CASSLTGVNYGYTF
CDR3 DNA: TGTGCCAGCAGCTTGACAGGGGTGAACTATGGCTACACCTTC

clone size: NA
V gene: TRBV28
D gene: NA
J gene: TRBJ1-2
CDR3 protein: CASSLTGGVGDGYTF
CDR3 DNA: TGTGCCAGCAGTTTAACTGGGGGGGTAGGCGATGGCTACACCTTC

clone size: NA
V gene: TRBV6-5
D gene: NA
J gene: TRBJ1-1
CDR3 protein: CASSYVQENTEAFF
CDR3 DNA: TGTGCCAGCAGTTACGTACAGGAAAACACTGAAGCTTTCTTT

clone size: NA
V gene: TRBV5-1
D gene: NA
J gene: TRBJ2-7
CDR3 protein: CASSLSTYEQYF
CDR3 DNA: TGCGCCAGCAGCCTGTCTACCTACGAGCAGTACTTC

clone size: NA
V gene: TRBV7-2
D gene: TRBD2
J gene: TRBJ2-5
CDR3 protein: CASSLWASGGAETQYF
CDR3 DNA: TGTGCCAGCAGCTTATGGGCCAGCGGGGGGGCGGAGACCCAGTACTTC

clone size: NA
V gene: TRBV27
D gene: NA
J gene: TRBJ2-7
CDR3 protein: CASSLSGQTPYEQYF
CDR3 DNA: TGTGCCAGCAGTTTATCGGGGCAGACTCCCTACGAGCAGTACTTC

clone size: NA
V gene: TRBV5-1
D gene: NA
J gene: TRBJ2-4
CDR3 protein: CASSLSRNIQYF
CDR3 DNA: TGCGCCAGCAGCTTGTCCCGGAACATTCAGTACTTC

clone size: NA
V gene: TRBV5-1
D gene: NA
J gene: TRBJ1-5
CDR3 protein: CASSLSGIGNQPQHF
CDR3 DNA: TGCGCCAGCAGCTTGTCCGGTATTGGCAATCAGCCCCAGCATTTT

clone size: NA
V gene: TRBV6-5
D gene: TRBD1
J gene: TRBJ2-1
CDR3 protein: CASSYRDRGNEQFF
CDR3 DNA: TGTGCCAGCAGTTACCGGGACAGGGGAAATGAGCAGTTCTTC

clone size: NA
V gene: TRBV7-2
D gene: NA
J gene: TRBJ1-4
CDR3 protein: CASSSLGQPNEKLFF
CDR3 DNA: TGTGCCAGCAGCTCGCTAGGACAGCCTAATGAAAAACTGTTTTTT

clone size: few
V gene: TRBV18
D gene: NA
J gene: TRBJ1-1
CDR3 protein: CASYSPASGRGEAFF
CDR3 DNA: TGTGCCAGCTACAGCCCTGCCAGTGGCAGGGGCGAAGCTTTCTTT

clone size: NA
V gene: TRBV2
D gene: TRBD2
J gene: TRBJ2-5
CDR3 protein: CASSFRSGGGETQYF
CDR3 DNA: TGTGCCAGCAGTTTTCGGAGCGGGGGGGGAGAGACCCAGTACTTC

clone size: NA
V gene: TRBV7-9
D gene: TRBD1
J gene: TRBJ1-6
CDR3 protein: CASRATGGHGNSPLHF
CDR3 DNA: TGTGCCAGCAGAGCGACAGGGGGCCACGGTAATTCACCCCTCCACTTT

clone size: NA
V gene: TRBV2
D gene: TRBD1
J gene: TRBJ1-2
CDR3 protein: CASSGGDRTNYGYTF
CDR3 DNA: TGTGCCAGCAGTGGAGGGGACAGAACTAACTATGGCTACACCTTC

clone size: NA
V gene: TRBV11-2
D gene: TRBD1
J gene: TRBJ2-2
CDR3 protein: CASSFDRVSNTGELFF
CDR3 DNA: TGTGCCAGCAGCTTCGACAGGGTCAGTAACACCGGGGAGCTGTTTTTT

clone size: NA
V gene: TRBV2
D gene: NA
J gene: TRBJ1-4
CDR3 protein: CASSQGASNEKLFF
CDR3 DNA: TGTGCCAGCAGTCAAGGGGCATCGAATGAAAAACTGTTTTTT

clone size: NA
V gene: TRBV5-4
D gene: TRBD1
J gene: TRBJ2-7
CDR3 protein: CASSGTGYDEQYF
CDR3 DNA: TGTGCCAGCAGCGGGACAGGGTACGACGAGCAGTACTTC

clone size: once
V gene: TRBV5-1
D gene: TRBD1
J gene: TRBJ2-7
CDR3 protein: CASSSGTGGYEQYF
CDR3 DNA: TGCGCCAGCAGCTCAGGGACAGGGGGCTACGAGCAGTACTTC

clone size: NA
V gene: TRBV5-1
D gene: TRBD1
J gene: TRBJ2-7
CDR3 protein: CASSSTGSPREQCF
CDR3 DNA: TGCGCCAGCAGCTCGACAGGGTCACCGAGGGAGCAGTGCTTC

clone size: NA
V gene: TRBV7-6
D gene: NA
J gene: TRBJ2-1
CDR3 protein: CASSAQGSSYNEQFF
CDR3 DNA: TGTGCCAGCAGCGCTCAGGGTAGCTCCTACAATGAGCAGTTCTTC

clone size: NA
V gene: TRBV11-3
D gene: NA
J gene: TRBJ1-4
CDR3 protein: CASSLGPRDQLFF
CDR3 DNA: TGTGCCAGCAGCTTAGGCCCCCGGGATCAACTGTTTTTT

clone size: NA
V gene: TRBV11-1
D gene: TRBD1
J gene: TRBJ1-2
CDR3 protein: CASAPIRGQGANGYTF
CDR3 DNA: TGTGCCAGCGCTCCCATCCGGGGACAGGGGGCAAATGGCTACACCTTC

clone size: NA
V gene: TRBV5-4
D gene: TRBD1
J gene: TRBJ1-2
CDR3 protein: CASSPRDRVVGYTF
CDR3 DNA: TGTGCCAGCAGCCCGCGAGACAGGGTGGTAGGCTACACCTTC